What follows is one T cell receptor (beta chain) and its context. Its target antigen remains unknown. The sample holds no much larger clone one base away, and base qualities are not on file. The sample belongs to a study of CD8+ T cells in alopecia areata (dated by TCRdb to the late 2010s). With respect to the entire study: The treated patients took part in an open-label pilot trial in which moderate-to-severe alopecia areata was treated with oral tofacitinib at 5 to 10 mg twice daily. TCRbeta CDR3 regions were amplified by immunoSEQ multiplex PCR with 35 Vbeta forward and 13 Jbeta reverse primers. For the treated patients, the SALT score, which quantifies what percentage of scalp surface area is affected, served as the measure of disease severity. The study used high-throughput TCRbeta sequencing to examine T cell clonal expansion in alopecia areata, in both the C3H/HeJ mouse model and human patients. Tofacitinib-treated patients had biopsies at baseline and at 4 and 24 weeks of treatment, with a later scalp biopsy in several patients. Patients received tofacitinib for 6 to 18 months and were then followed off drug for 6 months to check for delayed response and recurrence. In humans, TCRbeta sequencing was performed on scalp tissue and on sorted CD4+ and CD8+ peripheral blood T cells from healthy controls and from patients with patchy or totalis/universalis alopecia areata. The RNA source kit depended on sample type: the PAXgene miRNA kit for fixed scalp, the miRNeasy kit for PBMCs, and the RNeasy kit for mouse skin. Scalp clonality was compared among normal scalp (n=4), patchy alopecia areata scalp (n=8), and alopecia totalis/universalis scalp (n=8).

To prepare the library, the immunoSEQ multiplex PCR assay was applied. For TCR sequencing, RNA was extracted from every sample and reverse transcribed into cDNA to serve as template. SuperScript III was used for first-strand cDNA synthesis, primed with a 2:1 mix of oligo-dT and random hexamers. A synthetic immune receptor repertoire was used to gauge amplification bias, and whatever bias remained was removed computationally. In the original analysis: Raw reads were preprocessed for error removal, and CDR3 was defined according to IMGT conventions as running from the conserved cysteine to phenylalanine. Clonality was computed as 1 minus the Shannon entropy, with the entropy normalized by log2 of the number of productive unique TCRs. Whether scalp clones were CD4 or CD8 was inferred by matching scalp TCRbeta sequences against CD4 and CD8 repertoires sorted from blood. TCRdb's version of the immuneACCESS table is confined to in-frame rearrangements and falls short of the full clone set. An unresolved V gene accounts for under half of the shortfall where checked; the remainder is of unknown origin. The D gene and trimming were derived from the DNA, and the V and J assignments and clone size from that table. This sample comprises hundreds of thousands of clones, roughly 64% of them detected only once. The ten largest clones add up to approximately 1.7% of the sample.

Broader findings and caveats from the paper: The treated cohort was small, with a single nonresponder, so links between baseline CD8+ expansion and response need larger studies. TCR sequences shared between patients were less clear than in mice, possibly partly because of HLA diversity in the patient population. Compared with normal scalp, lesional scalp had higher clonality and more expanded CD8+ clones, particularly in alopecia totalis/universalis, a pattern that suggests antigenic drive. Resident alphabeta T cells in normal human skin are also sequenced, complicating scalp TCR repertoire analysis, unlike mouse skin dominated by gammadelta T cells. With tofacitinib, both scalp clonality and the number of expanded CD8+ clones among the top 100 scalp clones went down significantly. Many expanded lesional clones persisted in scalp and blood during tofacitinib treatment, which may partly explain relapse after stopping treatment.

According to the study, the label for this sample's time point signals: 20 to 30 weeks on oral tofacitinib. The treatment or condition label of this sample denotes: oral pan-JAK inhibitor, 5-10 mg twice daily. Lesional scalp punch biopsies and peripheral blood were collected from alopecia areata patients. PBMCs were isolated by density centrifugation and stained for CD3, CD4 and CD8, after which CD4+ and CD8+ T cells were sorted on a FACSAria. The TCR sequence derives from a human donor with alopecia areata. The sample consisted of CD4+ T cells sorted from blood, taken at week 24, from a patient treated with tofacitinib.

The DNA reads TGTGCCAGTAGCCCCACCCTGGGGAGAGATGGCTACACCTTC. Its coded protein is CASSPTLGRDGYTF. The sequence is built from TRBV19 and TRBJ1-2, with the D gene uncertain. The CDR3 holds 14 amino acids from the cysteine to the phenylalanine. Only CDR3 DNA is held: 42 bases, read in frame from base 1. V is shortened by 6 bases, J by 6 bases, and the region joining them spans 17 bases. According to the germline V gene (reference sequence), CDR1 reads LNHDA and CDR2 reads SQIVND.